This entry is about one TCR beta chain. Its antigen is not identified. The sample belongs to a study of T-cell memory formation after mild COVID-19. UMIs and sample barcodes were carried by the TCR alpha and TCR beta cDNA libraries that 5'RACE produced using constant-segment primers. TCRdb re-called the 5' RACE reads with MiXCR, one entry per CDR3 protein. The sample carries around 400,000 distinct CDR3 sequences, 20% to 30% recorded once. Study observations and caveats: Those CD4+ clones that contracted were mainly in CM and EM (CD8+ ones in EMRA). The pre-infection memory compartment contained some responding clones, suggesting cross-reactive memory joined. While clones contracting from day 15 to 85 were balanced between CD4 and CD8, later expanders leaned CD4+.

This receptor was obtained from an adult woman who had mild COVID-19 (a few samples of this study predate the infection). Cell type and time point are not known. Sequencing was carried out using PBMCs or a T cell subset sorted from them (not recorded which).

The chain's CDR3 is CASSYGTGSTEAFF. CDR3 in DNA: TGTGCCAGCAGTTACGGGACAGGGTCCACTGAAGCTTTCTTT. The chain employs TRBV6-6 and TRBJ1-1; 9 nucleotides align to TRBD1. This CDR3 is built from 14 residues. The V gene's germline CDR1 is MNHNY and CDR2 SVGAGI (reference sequence). J was trimmed by 4 bases and V by 2 bases; bases with no gene match: 2.